This TCR beta chain stems from a study of cytomegalovirus exposure and HLA in healthy donors. Study-level findings and limits: The authors enumerated roughly 160 TCR beta chains as linked to cytomegalovirus.

Only in-frame clones appear in the TCRdb table, and some are missing; sequencing was by immunoSEQ multiplex PCR. Of about 190,000 clones in the sample, 75% to 90% were seen once. In regard to this clone: As yet, its antigen is unknown.

Trimming removed 2 bases at V and 6 bases at J, with 17 bases between. The germline CDR1 and CDR2 sequences are MNHEY and SVGAGI. This CDR3 has 16 residues. This TCR came from a man in his late teens or twenties in good health and CMV-seropositive. This chain uses TRBV6-5 with TRBJ2-1; possible D gene TRBD2, 5 bases. The sequenced material came from PBMCs. CDR3 loop: CASSYDYTTRLNEQFF. The CDR3 coding sequence is TGTGCCAGCAGTTACGACTACACCACTCGTCTCAATGAGCAGTTCTTC.